One sample yielded the 5 T cell receptor beta chains listed below, sequenced in a study of identifying expanded T cells in peripheral blood. Here immunoSEQ multiplex PCR was the method, and the copy in TCRdb shows in-frame clones only, minus some. The sample lists around 100,000 clones; approximately 89% were seen once. What was sequenced was blood. The receptors here all came from a person between 18 and 75 years old in good health.

This clone appeared once. V gene TRBV5-1 combines with J gene TRBJ2-1, with D perhaps assigned TRBD1 or TRBD2 (5 bases each). Germline lookup yields CDR1 SGHRS and CDR2 YFSETQ. The CDR3 extends over 15 amino acids. V was clipped by 4 bases and J by 0 bases, with 11 bases between them. The CDR3, as DNA: TGCGCCAGCAGCCCTGGGACGTTCTCCTACAATGAGCAGTTCTTC. Translated, it gives CASSPGTFSYNEQFF.

The rearrangement joins TRBV6-5 to TRBJ2-2; TRBD1 agrees at 7 bases. The CDR3 length is 15 residues. V lost 5 bases and J lost 6; bases outside the gene matches: 9. CDR1 is MNHEY and CDR2 is SVGAGI in the germline V gene. CDR3 in DNA: TGTGCCAGCAGTACCGACAGGGTTGGCGCCGGGGAGCTGTTTTTT. Encoded protein: CASSTDRVGAGELFF.

CDR3 sequence (DNA): TGTGCCAGCAGGCTCCGGGACAGCTCCATAACTGGGAACTATGGCTACACCTTC. Translation gives CASRLRDSSITGNYGYTF. The chain combines TRBV2 with TRBJ1-2, with TRBD1 identical over 7 bases. Trimming took 6 bases from V and 2 from J; bases not matched to a gene: 18. Germline V gene data show CDR1 as SNHLY and CDR2 as FYNNEI. This CDR3 region has 18 residues.

This clone was recorded once. The genes are TRBV7-9 and TRBJ1-3; TRBD1 aligns across 9 bases. The J segment lost 3 bases and the V segment lost 3 bases, leaving 6 bases of the junction unmatched. This CDR3 comprises 16 residues. Per germline, CDR1 SEHNR and CDR2 FQNEAQ (reference sequence). The CDR3 region is CASSFGTGLDGNTIYF. For the CDR3, the DNA is TGTGCCAGCAGCTTTGGGACAGGGTTAGATGGAAACACCATATATTTT.

This chain uses TRBV30 with TRBJ1-5; tentative D call: TRBD1 (6 bases). The CDR3 is 15 residues long. Germline CDR1 reads GTSNPN; CDR2 reads SVGIG (reference sequence). Trimming shortened V by 2 bases and J by 0 bases, and 11 bases separated the two germline ends. CDR3 region: CAWSSDSNSNQPQHF. As DNA, the CDR3 is TGTGCCTGGAGTTCGGACAGTAATAGCAATCAGCCCCAGCATTTT.